The present TCR beta chain was sequenced within a study of blood T cell repertoires in COVID-19. Study summary: Samples came from the United States, Italy and Spain, spanning acute and convalescent COVID-19.

This CDR3 spans 16 amino acids. The germline CDR1 and CDR2 sequences are MGHDK and SYGVNS. Trimming stripped 0 bases from V and 0 bases from J, with 6 bases between. Using immunoSEQ multiplex PCR, the repertoire was profiled, and TCRdb retains in-frame clones only, with some absent. The sample gives approximately 180,000 clones, roughly 85% of which show up once; 6.2% is in the top ten. The sequenced material came from PBMCs or T cells enriched from blood (not recorded which). This chain uses TRBV25-1 with TRBJ2-6; D is unresolved. The receptor was derived from a man aged 40-49 years who had recovered from COVID-19. CDR3 in amino acids: CASSEYSHSGANVLTF. The CDR3 DNA reads TGTGCCAGCAGTGAATATTCCCACTCTGGGGCCAACGTCCTGACTTTC.